A single sample is the source of the 18 T cell receptor beta chains below, sequenced in a study of blood T cell repertoires in COVID-19. Measured with immunoSEQ multiplex PCR; TCRdb has only the in-frame clones, and not every one. The table lists hundreds of thousands of clones, 85% to 90% of them singletons. The sequenced sample consisted of peripheral blood. The receptor set was obtained from a woman in her thirties or forties with COVID-19, enrolled during active disease.

The chain is built from TRBV19 and TRBJ1-1; no definite D call. Germline V gene sequence: CDR1 LNHDA, CDR2 SQIVND (reference sequence). Trimming removed 1 base from V and 4 bases from J, with 13 bases in between. There are 15 residues in the CDR3. CDR3 residues: CASSIVSAASTEAFF. In nucleotides, the CDR3 is TGTGCCAGTAGTATAGTGTCGGCGGCAAGCACTGAAGCTTTCTTT.

This sequence joins TRBV6-6 and TRBJ1-2; D is perhaps TRBD1 (6 bases). From germline, CDR1 is MNHNY and CDR2 SVGAGI (reference sequence). V lost 2 bases, J lost 5 bases, and 15 bases lay in between. The CDR3 spans 15 residues. Here the CDR3 reads CASSYPPDSFYGYTF. As DNA, the CDR3 is TGTGCCAGCAGTTACCCCCCGGACAGCTTTTATGGCTACACCTTC.

The rearrangement links TRBV6-6 to TRBJ2-1; 10 bases map to TRBD1. CDR1 and CDR2 (germline): MNHNY, SVGAGI (reference sequence). The CDR3 length is 15 residues. With 4 bases clipped from V and 4 bases from J, the junction kept 4 bases outside the gene matches. Here the CDR3 DNA reads TGTGCCAGCAGTTCTACGGGACAGGGGTACAATGAGCAGTTCTTC. Encoded protein: CASSSTGQGYNEQFF.

The rearrangement uses TRBV6-6 and TRBJ2-7; tentative D call: TRBD1 (6 bases). Trimming stripped 6 bases from V and 0 bases from J, with 9 bases between. The CDR3 has 13 amino acids. Looked up from germline, CDR1 is MNHNY and CDR2 is SVGAGI (reference sequence). In nucleotides, the CDR3 is TGTGCCAGCAGGAGACAGGCCTCCTACGAGCAGTACTTC. Protein sequence: CASRRQASYEQYF.

This clone was recorded a few times. The chain is built from TRBV28 and TRBJ2-7; D ambiguous. Between the trimmed V and J ends, which lost 8 bases and 3 bases, there was a span of 8 bases. Germline assignment: CDR1 MDHEN and CDR2 SYDVKM. The CDR3 is 11 amino acids. In nucleotides, the CDR3 is TGTGCCAGCGCCGGTAACTACGAGCAGTACTTC. Translating it yields CASAGNYEQYF.

The chain has TRBV11-2 and TRBJ2-2, with D maybe TRBD2 (6 bases). CDR3 size: 18 residues. Germline V gives CDR1 SGHAT, CDR2 FQNNGV. V lost 5 bases and J 4 bases, leaving 23 bases between the germline ends. CDR3 region: CASSPSGHPSVGTGELFF. CDR3 nucleotide sequence: TGTGCCAGCAGCCCCAGCGGCCATCCTAGCGTGGGCACCGGGGAGCTGTTTTTT.

This chain uses TRBV29-1 with TRBJ1-2, with 7 bases matching TRBD1. This CDR3 region has 13 residues. CDR1 is SQVTM and CDR2 is ANQGSEA in the germline V gene. Unmatched junction bases numbered 4, after V lost 5 bases and J lost 1 base. The CDR3 sequence is CSVRTGFNYGYTF. In nucleotides, the CDR3 is TGCAGCGTTAGGACAGGTTTTAACTATGGCTACACCTTC. Together with reference TRBV29-1 and TRBJ1-2, the CDR3 gives the full variable domain: SAVISQKPSRDICQRGTSLTIQCQVDSQVTMMFWYRQQPGQSLTLIATANQGSEATYESGFVIDKFPISRPNLTFSTLTVSNMSPEDSSIYLCSVRTGFNYGYTFGSGTRLTVV.

This clone was observed once. The chain recombines TRBV4-1 with TRBJ2-7, with 9 bases aligning to TRBD1. This CDR3 is 15 amino acids long. Germline V gene sequence: CDR1 MGHRA, CDR2 YSYEKL. Trimming at V came to 5 bases and at J to 6 bases, leaving 11 bases not matched to a gene. CDR3 nucleotides: TGCGCCAGCAGCGGACCCGGGACAGGGAGACGCGAGCAGTACTTC. This gives the protein CASSGPGTGRREQYF.

The gene calls are TRBV27 and TRBJ2-3; TRBD2 agrees at 12 bases. The CDR3 totals 17 residues. CDR1 MNHEY and CDR2 SMNVEV come from the germline V gene (reference sequence). The J segment lost 0 bases and the V segment lost 8 bases, leaving 9 bases of the junction unmatched. As DNA, the CDR3 is TGTGCCAGCCGTCCCCGGACTAGCGGGACTAGCACAGATACGCAGTATTTT. Its translation: CASRPRTSGTSTDTQYF.

This sequence joins TRBV7-2 and TRBJ2-3; possibly TRBD2 for D (6 bases). Trimming shortened V by 10 bases and J by 1 base, and 18 bases separated the two germline ends. This CDR3 has 15 amino acids. Germline V gives CDR1 SGHTA, CDR2 FQGNSA. The chain's CDR3 is CATSRWGEGTDTQYF. DNA for the CDR3: TGTGCCACCTCAAGATGGGGGGAAGGCACAGATACGCAGTATTTT.

The genes are TRBV18 and TRBJ1-5, with a possible D match to TRBD1 (6 bases). V was shortened by 3 bases and J by 0 bases, with 12 bases between the two germline ends. The CDR3 covers 16 residues. CDR1 and CDR2 (germline): KGHSH, LQKENI. CDR3: CASSPADSFSNQPQHF. The CDR3 bases are TGTGCCAGCTCACCCGCGGACAGCTTTAGCAATCAGCCCCAGCATTTT.

The chain links TRBV28 to TRBJ2-3; D may be TRBD1 (6 bases). The germline V and J ends were trimmed by 10 bases and 0 bases, with 20 bases remaining between them. The CDR3 consists of 16 residues. Germline V lookup: CDR1 MDHEN, CDR2 SYDVKM. CDR3 residues: CATQTSGATSTDTQYF. CDR3 nucleotides: TGTGCCACGCAAACCTCAGGGGCCACTAGCACAGATACGCAGTATTTT.

The CDR3 nucleotides read TGCGCCAGCAGCCAAGGGGCCAGCTTCTACGAGCAGTACTTC. Amino acids: CASSQGASFYEQYF. The chain uses TRBV4-1 and TRBJ2-7; D remains unclear. The CDR3 spans 14 residues. Germline V lookup: CDR1 MGHRA, CDR2 YSYEKL. V lost 1 base and J 3 bases, leaving 10 bases between the germline ends.

This clone was seen a few times. The V and J genes are TRBV28 and TRBJ1-1, with 9 bases lining up with TRBD1. The V and J ends lost 3 bases and 10 bases, in that order; junction bases with no gene match: 12. Germline V gives CDR1 MDHEN, CDR2 SYDVKM. This CDR3 comprises 15 residues. CDR3 region: CASSFPGQGWFGAFF. CDR3 in DNA: TGTGCCAGCAGTTTTCCGGGACAGGGATGGTTTGGAGCTTTCTTT.

V usage is TRBV11-1 and J usage is TRBJ2-2; 7 bases are shared with TRBD1. The CDR3 covers 16 residues. Germline trimming cut 5 bases from V and 5 bases from J; bases unmatched to any gene: 11. The germline gives CDR1 SGHAT, CDR2 FQDESV (reference sequence). For the CDR3, the DNA is TGTGCCAGCAGCCCAGGGGGTGGCCGTGGGACCGGGGAGCTGTTTTTT. This codes for CASSPGGGRGTGELFF. Filled out from reference TRBV11-1 and TRBJ2-2, the complete variable domain reads EAEVAQSPRYKITEKSQAVAFWCDPISGHATLYWYRQILGQGPELLVQFQDESVVDDSQLPKDRFSAERLKGVDSTLKIQPAELGDSAMYLCASSPGGGRGTGELFFGEGSRLTVL.

This clone was counted only a few times. V is TRBV27 and J is TRBJ1-2; 8 bases are shared with TRBD1. CDR3 length: 13 amino acids. The V and J ends lost 4 bases and 11 bases, in that order; junction bases with no gene match: 9. CDR1 is MNHEY, CDR2 SMNVEV, per germline (reference sequence). The CDR3 loop reads CASSSTQGAGYTF. The CDR3 nucleotides are TGTGCCAGCAGTTCCACTCAGGGGGCAGGGTACACCTTC.

The chain has TRBV4-3 and TRBJ2-4; 7 nucleotides match TRBD1. The V gene's germline CDR1 is LGHNA and CDR2 YSLEER. Germline trimming cut 1 base from V and 6 bases from J; bases unmatched to any gene: 9. The CDR3 has 16 amino acids. CDR3 amino acids: CASSQAWRQGLNIQYF. The DNA of the CDR3 is TGCGCCAGCAGCCAAGCTTGGAGACAGGGCTTAAACATTCAGTACTTC.

The rearrangement links TRBV5-1 to TRBJ1-1, with D perhaps matching TRBD1 (6 bases). The CDR3 extends over 15 amino acids. From germline, CDR1 is SGHRS and CDR2 YFSETQ. V shed 0 bases and J shed 1 base, with 10 bases lying between them. DNA of the CDR3: TGCGCCAGCAGCTTGGGGGGACACCGGAACACTGAAGCTTTCTTT. This sequence encodes CASSLGGHRNTEAFF.